The 10 T cell receptor beta chains given below trace back to one sample, sequenced in a study of blood T cell repertoires in COVID-19. The assay was immunoSEQ multiplex PCR, and TCRdb's table has in-frame clones only and misses some. The sample lists some 80,000 clones, about four fifths occurring once. The sample comprised peripheral blood. These receptors came from a woman between 70 and 85 years old with acute or convalescent COVID-19.

CDR3 loop: CASSGGDTGELFF. For the CDR3, the DNA is TGTGCCAGTTCAGGGGGAGACACCGGGGAGCTGTTTTTT. The J gene is TRBJ2-2, the V gene TRBV11-3, with 7 nucleotides matching TRBD1. The junction had 4 bases not matched to a gene; V was cut back by 9 bases and J by 3 bases. CDR1 is SGHNT, CDR2 YENEEA, per germline. The CDR3 has 13 amino acids.

The count of this clone is one. V gene TRBV5-1 combines with J gene TRBJ1-1, with 8 bases matching TRBD1. Germline V lookup: CDR1 SGHRS, CDR2 YFSETQ. The V and J ends lost 4 bases and 2 bases, in that order; junction bases with no gene match: 7. The CDR3 spans 15 residues. The CDR3 region is CASSLLDRGNTEAFF. The DNA of the CDR3 is TGCGCCAGCAGCCTTTTAGACAGGGGAAACACTGAAGCTTTCTTT. Variable domain in full (rest from reference TRBV5-1 and TRBJ1-1): KAGVTQTPRYLIKTRGQQVTLSCSPISGHRSVSWYQQTPGQGLQFLFEYFSETQRNKGNFPGRFSGRQFSNSRSEMNVSTLELGDSALYLCASSLLDRGNTEAFFGQGTRLTVV.

J is TRBJ2-7 and V is TRBV7-2; 8 nucleotides align to TRBD1. The CDR3 sequence is 15 residues long. After removal of 4 bases from V and 7 bases from J, the junction contained 12 bases not matched to a gene. Germline CDR1 is SGHTA and CDR2 is FQGNSA. Here the CDR3 DNA reads TGTGCCAGCAGCTGGGGGACAGGCGTTCTGGGTGAGCAGTACTTC. Protein: CASSWGTGVLGEQYF.

The chain joins TRBV19 to TRBJ2-4; D is perhaps TRBD1 (6 bases). This CDR3 has 15 residues. Germline V gene data show CDR1 as LNHDA and CDR2 as SQIVND (reference sequence). With 3 bases removed from V and 4 bases from J, the gap between germline ends came to 13 bases. The CDR3 reads CASSINRDPKNIQYF. CDR3 DNA sequence: TGTGCCAGTAGTATTAACAGGGACCCGAAAAACATTCAGTACTTC.

This clone was detected a few times. This chain links TRBV3-1 (or the pseudogene TRBV3-2) with TRBJ2-7; 13 bases are shared with TRBD2. The CDR3 loop spans 16 amino acids. V lost 1 base, J lost 4 bases, and 4 bases stayed unmatched. Germline assignment: CDR1 LGHDT and CDR2 YNNKEL (reference sequence). The CDR3 DNA reads TGTGCCAGCAGCCAAGGACTAGCGGGAGGAGTGTACGAGCAGTACTTC. The encoded protein is CASSQGLAGGVYEQYF.

The J gene is TRBJ2-3, the V gene TRBV24-1, with a tentative D call TRBD1 (5 bases). Germline assignment: CDR1 KGHDR and CDR2 SFDVKD. The CDR3 covers 13 residues. V lost 10 bases and J 2 bases, leaving 12 bases between the germline ends. CDR3 nucleotide sequence: TGTGCCACAGCTGACAGTGTCACAGATACGCAGTATTTT. Translated: CATADSVTDTQYF.

The chain carries TRBV29-1 and TRBJ1-1; TRBD1 matches 9 bases. V shed 8 bases, J shed 4 bases, and the junction held 8 bases outside the gene matches. CDR1 is SQVTM and CDR2 is ANQGSEA in the germline V gene. CDR3 length: 13 residues. This CDR3 reads CSIGGTGLTEAFF. For the CDR3, the DNA is TGCAGCATCGGTGGGACAGGGCTCACTGAAGCTTTCTTT.

Here the CDR3 DNA reads TGTGCCAGCAGTAGCCTGAGCTCTGGAAACACCATATATTTT. Translated, it gives CASSSLSSGNTIYF. The chain has TRBV27 and TRBJ1-3; D ambiguous. The germline gives CDR1 MNHEY, CDR2 SMNVEV (reference sequence). This CDR3 comprises 14 residues. The V end lost 5 bases, the J end lost 0 bases, and 8 bases lay between the germline ends.

The chain combines TRBV2 with TRBJ1-5; maybe TRBD1 (5 bases). Germline values: CDR1 SNHLY, CDR2 FYNNEI. The CDR3 has 12 amino acids. Between the trimmed V and J ends, which lost 11 bases and 4 bases, there was a span of 12 bases. The CDR3 DNA reads TGTGCCTGGGGCAGTCGGAATCAGCCCCAGCATTTT. It specifies CAWGSRNQPQHF. Combining the CDR3 with reference TRBV2 and TRBJ1-5 gives the whole variable domain EPEVTQTPSHQVTQMGQEVILRCVPISNHLYFYWYRQILGQKVEFLVSFYNNEISEKSEIFDDQFSVERPDGSNFTLKIRSTKLEDSAMYFCAWGSRNQPQHFGDGTRLSIL.

The chain carries TRBV20-1 and TRBJ2-4, with 8 bases lining up with TRBD1. The CDR3 is 11 residues long. CDR1 and CDR2 from the germline V gene are DFQATT and SNEGSKA (reference sequence). Germline trimming cut 6 bases from V and 6 bases from J; bases unmatched to any gene: 1. The CDR3 loop is CSAGTGNIQYF. The CDR3 DNA is TGCAGTGCCGGGACAGGAAACATTCAGTACTTC.